This section outlines one T cell receptor (beta chain) sequence together with its context. The data originate from a study of OX40 agonist ivuxolimab in advanced cancers. Study context: Patients enrolled in dose escalation were diagnosed with hepatocellular carcinoma, melanoma, renal cell or head and neck cancer.

Trimming pared 0 bases from V and 5 bases from J, leaving 11 bases between. Germline V gene lookup returns CDR1 LNHDA and CDR2 SQIVND (reference sequence). The CDR3 is made up of 14 amino acids. Clones were sequenced by immunoSEQ multiplex PCR, and TCRdb holds only the in-frame ones, with some missing. Of 65,000 to 95,000 clones in the sample, roughly nine tenths were seen once. The receptor's source is an adult with an advanced solid tumor such as melanoma, head and neck, liver or kidney cancer. The sample in question was CD4+ or CD8+ T cells sorted from blood, obtained in a trial of the OX40 agonist ivuxolimab. This chain connects TRBV19 to TRBJ2-7, with D hard to call. CDR3 bases: TGTGCCAGTAGTATAGATGGGCATCACAACGAGCAGTACTTC. Translating it yields CASSIDGHHNEQYF.